This TCR beta chain was identified in a study of long-term antiretroviral therapy in people with HIV. Assay version v3.0 of immunoSEQ was used, and it was run at survey level. A per-sample goal of about 40,000-55,000 T-cell genomes was targeted by sequencing. The repertoire was sequenced with immunoSEQ multiplex PCR; TCRdb's copy has only in-frame clones and lacks some. The repertoire holds nearly 30,000 clones, with around 90% as singletons. The length of the CDR3 is 16 residues. Trimming shortened V by 3 bases and J by 5 bases, and 16 bases separated the two germline ends. Germline CDR1 is SGHAT and CDR2 is FQDESV (reference sequence). About this clone itself: Its antigen is not identified.

Study findings and constraints: No data on ART adherence, viral resistance or therapy changes.

Treatment locations for all participants with HIV were in the United States. The sequence came from a man between 50 and 59 years old with HIV. The rearrangement uses TRBV11-1 and TRBJ1-4; no firm D call. The specimen comprised unsorted PBMCs, sampled 3.2 years before starting antiretroviral therapy. As DNA, the CDR3 is TGTGCCAGCAGCTTGGAGGGATCGAGGAGAAATGAAAAACTGTTTTTT. Its translation is CASSLEGSRRNEKLFF.